This entry features one TCR beta chain sequence. Antigen unknown. The data belong to a study of OX40 agonist ivuxolimab in advanced cancers. Overall study: Dose-escalation patients had hepatocellular carcinoma, melanoma, renal cell or head and neck cancer. Among those treated, three patients had partial responses, one with hepatocellular carcinoma and two with cutaneous melanoma.

The study, taken as a whole, reports: The 0.1-3.0 mg/kg partial responders had among the lowest clonal expansion.

Assay: immunoSEQ multiplex PCR; the TCRdb copy retains only in-frame clones and omits some. In the table there are fewer than 85,000 clones, about 90% of which are singletons. The germline CDR1 and CDR2 sequences are SGHNT and YYREEE (reference sequence). The V gene lost 0 bases and the J gene lost 5 bases, with 12 bases spanning the gap. The CDR3 is 14 residues long. The rearrangement links TRBV5-4 to TRBJ2-7; TRBD2 is a possible D gene (5 bases). Specimen: CD4+ or CD8+ T cells sorted from blood, collected in a trial of the OX40 agonist ivuxolimab. This TCR derives from an adult with an advanced solid tumor such as melanoma, head and neck, liver or kidney cancer. As DNA, the CDR3 is TGTGCCAGCAGCTTGGGAGGGCTTCCCCACGAGCAGTACTTC. Protein sequence: CASSLGGLPHEQYF.